One sample yielded the 29 T cell receptor beta chains listed below, sequenced in a study of blood T cells in healthy people across ages (dated by TCRdb to between 2014 and 2017). The library was produced with 5' RACE. The sequencing machine was an Illumina HiSeq 2500. A second roughly 7 to 12 cycle PCR used a sample-barcoded 5' primer and a J-beta primer mix. The public reads were reprocessed in TCRdb via fastp at Q25 and MiXCR, keeping in-frame beta chains. Each entry is one CDR3 protein sequence, shown with its most common DNA and genes. This sample holds about 1,800,000 distinct CDR3 sequences; roughly 28% were observed only once. The ten largest clones add up to 6.5% to 8.5% of the sample. Sequences were obtained from blood. The receptors here all came from a woman under 40 in good health.

The genes are TRBV29-1 and TRBJ2-1; perhaps TRBD1 as D (6 bases). Trimming stripped 7 bases from V and 7 bases from J, with 11 bases between. CDR3 length: 11 amino acids. The germline gives CDR1 SQVTM, CDR2 ANQGSEA. CDR3 sequence (DNA): TGCAGCGCTGACAGGTCTAATGAGCAGTTCTTC. Translation gives CSADRSNEQFF.

The chain combines TRBV12-3 or TRBV12-4 with TRBJ1-2; no clear D gene. Trimming stripped 2 bases from V and 1 base from J, with 11 bases between. The CDR3 runs to 15 residues. The DNA of the CDR3 is TGTGCCAGCAGTTTAAGATCCGGCAATAACTATGGCTACACCTTC. This sequence encodes CASSLRSGNNYGYTF.

The CDR3 spells CASSPLGTGKENRHF. The CDR3 DNA reads TGTGCCAGCAGCCCCCTGGGGACAGGGAAAGAGAACAGGCATTTT. The chain combines TRBV12-3 or TRBV12-4 with TRBJ1-5; 9 nucleotides agree with TRBD1. The length of the CDR3 is 15 residues. The J segment lost 15 bases and the V segment lost 6 bases, leaving 18 bases of the junction unmatched.

CDR3 region: CASSYTSGGNEQYF. The CDR3 coding sequence is TGTGCCAGCAGCTATACAAGCGGGGGTAATGAGCAGTACTTC. The rearrangement links TRBV9 to TRBJ2-1; TRBD2 matches at 8 bases. The J call may not be correct, given that the DNA end is closer to TRBJ2-7. Germline CDR1 reads SGDLS; CDR2 reads YYNGEE. This CDR3 region has 14 residues.

This clonotype was observed a handful of times. The chain is built from TRBV7-2 and TRBJ2-3; D gene unclear. Germline-derived CDR1 and CDR2 are SGHTA and FQGNSA. CDR3 size: 16 residues. V lost 5 bases to trimming and J lost 2 bases, with 17 bases between them. This chain's CDR3 is CASSHTSGGVTDTQYF. The CDR3 DNA sequence: TGTGCCAGCAGCCACACCTCCGGTGGGGTCACAGATACGCAGTATTTT.

V gene TRBV6-1 combines with J gene TRBJ2-5, with 8 bases lining up with TRBD2. V gave up 7 bases and J gave up 2 bases; unmatched junction bases: 18. Looked up from germline, CDR1 is MNHNS and CDR2 is SASEGT. This CDR3 is built from 18 residues. The CDR3 sequence is CASNANRASGGGQETQYF. The CDR3 nucleotides are TGTGCCAGCAATGCTAATAGGGCCAGCGGGGGAGGTCAAGAGACCCAGTACTTC.

This clonotype was seen only a few times. V and J are TRBV5-1 and TRBJ2-7, with 10 bases identical to TRBD1. Germline V gene sequence: CDR1 SGHRS, CDR2 YFSETQ. The CDR3 contains 20 residues. V was clipped by 0 bases and J by 4 bases; unmatched bases: 19. In nucleotides, the CDR3 is TGCGCCAGCAGCTTGGCCGTCTCTGGGACAGGGGCACGTTTAGGTTACGAGCAGTACTTC. Its translation: CASSLAVSGTGARLGYEQYF.

The V and J genes are TRBV20-1 and TRBJ2-7; D uncertain. Germline assignment: CDR1 DFQATT and CDR2 SNEGSKA (reference sequence). The CDR3 is 15 residues long. Trimming removed 4 bases at V and 2 bases at J, with 18 bases between. The CDR3 reads CSATAPRVDTYEQYF. CDR3 coding DNA: TGCAGTGCTACTGCCCCCAGAGTCGATACCTACGAGCAGTACTTC.

The chain has TRBV24-1 and TRBJ2-3; TRBD2 matches at 11 bases. This CDR3 is 16 amino acids long. The germline CDR1 and CDR2 sequences are KGHDR and SFDVKD. The V segment lost 4 bases and the J segment 4 bases; nucleotides outside the gene matches: 6. Here the CDR3 reads CATSDNGLAGADTQYF. CDR3 nucleotides: TGTGCCACCAGTGACAACGGACTAGCGGGCGCAGATACGCAGTATTTT.

This clonotype was observed a handful of times. This chain links TRBV7-3 with TRBJ2-1; D is undetermined. The germline V gene has CDR1 SGHTA and CDR2 FQGTGA. This CDR3 has 15 residues. The V gene lost 4 bases and the J gene lost 4 bases, with 14 bases spanning the gap. Here the CDR3 reads CASSSTVDKYNEQFF. In DNA, the CDR3 is TGTGCCAGCAGCTCGACGGTCGACAAATACAATGAGCAGTTCTTC.

This chain joins TRBV7-2 and TRBJ1-2; the match to TRBD1 covers 10 bases. CDR1 is SGHTA, CDR2 FQGNSA, per germline. The V segment lost 7 bases and the J segment 7 bases; nucleotides outside the gene matches: 12. The CDR3 length is 15 residues. The CDR3 protein is CASKPGTGALGGYTF. The DNA of the CDR3 is TGTGCCAGCAAACCGGGGACAGGGGCCCTCGGTGGCTACACCTTC.

The V and J genes are TRBV27 and TRBJ2-7; D is ambiguous. V lost 0 bases to trimming and J lost 0 bases, with 6 bases between them. Germline V gene lookup returns CDR1 MNHEY and CDR2 SMNVEV (reference sequence). CDR3 length: 14 residues. CDR3 nucleotide sequence: TGTGCCAGCAGTTTATCCACTTTCTCCTACGAGCAGTACTTC. Amino acid sequence: CASSLSTFSYEQYF.

This clonotype came up a few times. The chain carries TRBV5-1 and TRBJ2-1, with TRBD2 identical over 9 bases. Germline-derived CDR1 and CDR2 are SGHRS and YFSETQ. The CDR3 totals 15 residues. V was pared by 5 bases and J by 10 bases, with 13 bases of the junction left unmatched. The DNA for the CDR3 is TGCGCCAGCAGTTCCCTTCGCGGGGGGGCCGTCGAGCAGTTCTTC. Translation gives CASSSLRGGAVEQFF.

For this clonotype: One end of the junction does not line up with germline, which may come from a read error. The rearrangement links TRBV4-2 to TRBJ2-3, with TRBD2 matching 10 bases. The CDR3 runs 18 residues. Germline CDR1 reads LGHNA; CDR2 reads YNFKEQ. The CDR3 nucleotides read TGTGCCAGCAGCCAAGAGATGGTACTAGCGGGAAGCACTGATACGCGGTATTTT. Residues: CASSQEMVLAGSTDTRYF.

The V call is TRBV7-2, the J call TRBJ1-1, with a tentative D call TRBD1 (5 bases). This CDR3 is built from 14 residues. The V gene lost 5 bases and the J gene lost 1 base, with 11 bases spanning the gap. Germline CDR1 and CDR2: SGHTA and FQGNSA. The CDR3 DNA reads TGTGCCAGCAGCAACCAGGGTGAGAACACTGAAGCTTTCTTT. Amino acid sequence: CASSNQGENTEAFF.

This chain connects TRBV2 to TRBJ1-2; no reliable D call. This CDR3 has 15 residues. V shed 8 bases and J shed 4 bases, with 20 bases lying between them. Germline V lookup: CDR1 SNHLY, CDR2 FYNNEI. CDR3 bases: TGTGCCAGCCTTCTGCAGTACCCGACGATCTATGGCTACACCTTC. Translation gives CASLLQYPTIYGYTF.

This clonotype was detected many times. The genes are TRBV2 and TRBJ2-1; 13 bases are shared with TRBD2. V was pared by 6 bases and J by 11 bases, with 7 bases of the junction left unmatched. CDR3 length: 14 amino acids. Looked up from germline, CDR1 is SNHLY and CDR2 is FYNNEI. CDR3 amino acids: CASSPRTSGGQQFF. DNA for the CDR3: TGTGCCAGCAGCCCAAGGACTAGCGGGGGACAGCAGTTCTTC.

This chain links TRBV2 with TRBJ1-5; unclear D gene. The V end was cut by 7 bases, the J end by 2 bases, with 9 bases between. CDR1 and CDR2 from the germline V gene are SNHLY and FYNNEI. The CDR3 has 13 amino acids. This chain's CDR3 is CASKGARNQPQHF. CDR3 sequence (DNA): TGTGCCAGCAAGGGAGCCCGCAATCAGCCCCAGCATTTT.

This clonotype was counted a few times. The rearrangement links TRBV5-5 to TRBJ1-1, with D unresolved. CDR1 SGHKS and CDR2 YYEKEE come from the germline V gene (reference sequence). V dropped 4 bases and J dropped 7 bases, with 11 bases sitting between them. This CDR3 comprises 12 residues. CDR3 region: CASSPPEGEAFF. CDR3 DNA sequence: TGTGCCAGCAGCCCCCCCGAAGGTGAAGCTTTCTTT.

This clonotype has a handful of counts. This chain joins TRBV30 and TRBJ1-2; D is ambiguous. The ends were cut back, 0 bases at V and 3 bases at J, with 8 bases in the middle. Per germline, CDR1 GTSNPN and CDR2 SVGIG (reference sequence). The CDR3 has 13 residues. CDR3 DNA: TGTGCCTGGAGTGTACGGGCACACTATGGCTACACCTTC. Protein sequence: CAWSVRAHYGYTF. The full variable domain, with the rest looked up from reference TRBV30 and TRBJ1-2, is SQTIHQWPATLVQPVGSPLSLECTVEGTSNPNLYWYRQAAGRGLQLLFYSVGIGQISSEVPQNLSASRPQDRQFILSSKKLLLSDSGFYLCAWSVRAHYGYTFGSGTRLTVV.

The genes are TRBV20-1 and TRBJ2-7, with a possible D match to TRBD2 (6 bases). The germline V gene encodes CDR1 DFQATT and CDR2 SNEGSKA (reference sequence). This CDR3 comprises 16 residues. The V and J ends lost 8 bases and 2 bases respectively, with 25 bases between them. CDR3 coding DNA: TGCAGTACTAACCCGGGTTTTAAGGGAGGAACCTACGAGCAGTACTTC. This translates into CSTNPGFKGGTYEQYF.

The gene calls are TRBV6-1 and TRBJ2-3; D is ambiguous. The CDR3 has 12 residues. The V gene's germline CDR1 is MNHNS and CDR2 SASEGT. V was cut by 7 bases and J by 6 bases, with 11 bases left in between. CDR3: CASTDFGDTQYF. CDR3 DNA: TGTGCCAGCACCGATTTTGGGGATACGCAGTATTTT.

This chain joins TRBV20-1 and TRBJ2-7; D might be TRBD1 or TRBD2, each matching 5 bases. Germline assignment: CDR1 DFQATT and CDR2 SNEGSKA (reference sequence). This CDR3 comprises 14 residues. V lost 5 bases and J lost 3, with 17 bases in between. The CDR3 DNA sequence: TGCAGTGCTGCTGGGACGGAGCGGAGCTACGAGCAGTACTTC. Amino acid sequence: CSAAGTERSYEQYF.

This clonotype appeared many times. The CDR3 region has the DNA TGTGCCAGCAGCTTATCTGGTGGCCAGAACACTGAAGCTTTCTTT. Its protein is CASSLSGGQNTEAFF. The chain recombines TRBV7-6 with TRBJ1-1; D is ambiguous. The CDR3 runs to 15 residues. Germline CDR1 is SGHVS and CDR2 is FNYEAQ. The V end was cut by 2 bases, the J end by 1 base, with 11 bases between.

V usage is TRBV5-6 and J usage is TRBJ2-1, with TRBD2 matching over 13 bases. There are 16 residues in the CDR3. Germline-derived CDR1 and CDR2 are SGHDT and YYEEEE. The V and J ends lost 3 bases and 8 bases, in that order; junction bases with no gene match: 8. CDR3 nucleotides: TGTGCCAGCAGCTCAGGACTAGCGGGAGCTACAGATGAGCAGTTCTTC. It is translated as CASSSGLAGATDEQFF.

This clonotype was recorded many times. The chain recombines TRBV6-5 with TRBJ1-2; tentative D call: TRBD1 (5 bases). V was clipped by 7 bases and J by 2 bases, with 11 bases between them. The CDR3 is 13 amino acids. Germline loops: CDR1 MNHEY, CDR2 SVGAGI. CDR3 sequence: CASTDGGNYGYTF. The CDR3 region has the DNA TGTGCCAGCACCGACGGGGGAAACTATGGCTACACCTTC.

The V gene is TRBV20-1, the J gene TRBJ2-1; 8 nucleotides line up with TRBD2. The germline gives CDR1 DFQATT, CDR2 SNEGSKA (reference sequence). This CDR3 comprises 16 residues. V was clipped by 0 bases and J by 2 bases; unmatched bases: 6. This chain's CDR3 is CSARDIKGLAYNEQFF. The CDR3 coding sequence is TGCAGTGCTAGAGATATAAAGGGACTAGCCTACAATGAGCAGTTCTTC.

The chain recombines TRBV25-1 with TRBJ1-1; perhaps TRBD1 as D (6 bases). Trimming pared 6 bases from V and 1 base from J, leaving 12 bases between. Germline assignment: CDR1 MGHDK and CDR2 SYGVNS. The CDR3 sequence is 14 residues long. CDR3 DNA sequence: TGTGCCAGCAGCGACAGGTCGGGGAACACTGAAGCTTTCTTT. Its protein is CASSDRSGNTEAFF.

CDR3 DNA sequence: TGTGCCAGCAGTCAATTAGGAAGCTTCTATGGCTACACCTTC. It is translated as CASSQLGSFYGYTF. The gene calls are TRBV7-9 and TRBJ1-2; D not certain. V was clipped by 6 bases and J by 4 bases, with 15 bases between them. CDR3 length equals 14 residues. Germline assignment: CDR1 SEHNR and CDR2 FQNEAQ (reference sequence).